Given below is one T cell receptor beta chain in context. This clonotype showed up just a few times. Its cognate antigen has yet to be identified. Within one base of it there is no much larger clone, and no base qualities were kept. TCR beta VDJ combination and CDR3 sequence profiling used genomic DNA as the template. An Illumina HiSeq 2000 was used for TCR repertoire sequencing. On the study's bioinformatics: TRBV/TRBJ rearrangement plots, CDR3 size and DJ length profiles, and Simpson's diversity index were used to assess repertoires. The immunodominant clone was defined as the most abundant DNA sequence in deep sequencing data. CDR3 amino acid sequences were checked for sharing across subjects and were also compared against the VDJdb database and published repertoires. TCRdb trimmed the raw reads at Q25, called clones with MiXCR and kept productive beta chains. Rows with one shared CDR3 protein collapse into an entry with the most common genes and DNA. TCRdb's processing, not the authors' own work, is the source of the V and J calls. This sample has more than 250,000 distinct CDR3 sequences in its table, and around 60% of those were observed once. The ten largest clones represent under 8.5% of the sample.

This entry belongs to a study of CD8+CD57+ T cells in acquired aplastic anemia (dated by TCRdb to 2016 to 2018). General notes on the study: Extracted DNA from sorted CD4+ and CD8+ cells averaged approximately 3 ug, ranging from roughly 0.17 to 27.4 ug.

The full study reports these points: Around 30 CD8+ CDR3 sequences were shared between patients and controls but appeared highly expressed in patients and within their immunodominant clones. No significant difference in CD8+ Simpson's diversity was found between patients and healthy controls (P=0.060).

Its CDR3 holds 13 amino acids, cysteine through phenylalanine. Of all the DNA, just the CDR3 is kept, 39 bases in frame from base 1. After removal of 3 bases from V and 5 bases from J, the junction retains 1 base not matched to a gene. The germline V gene (reference sequence) provides CDR1 LNHDA and CDR2 SQIVND. In this study, sorted CD4+ and CD8+ T cells from the blood of healthy subjects and of severe aplastic anemia patients had their TCR repertoires deep-sequenced. Ficoll-Paque density gradient centrifugation was used to isolate peripheral blood mononuclear cells. CD4+ and CD8+ T cells were sorted by FACS or magnetic beads before DNA extraction.

This TCR derives from a human donor with severe aplastic anemia or a healthy control (not recorded which). Recombination linked TRBV19 to TRBJ1-2; 9 middle bases align to TRBD1. Sequences were obtained from sorted CD4+, CD8+, or CD8+CD57+ T cells (not recorded which) from PBMCs. The base sequence is TGTGCCAGTAGTATGGACAGGGGTTATGGCTACACCTTC. This codes for CASSMDRGYGYTF.